A single T cell receptor (beta chain) is shown here with its context. Its antigen is not known. This CDR3 is built from 14 residues. Germline values: CDR1 SNHLY, CDR2 FYNNEI. V shed 5 bases and J shed 6 bases, with 14 bases lying between them. This sample stems from a study of CD8 T cells in ankylosing spondylitis. Libraries of TCR beta came from quantitative 5'-RACE with molecular barcodes. From the 5' RACE reads, TCRdb called clonotypes with MiXCR, one entry per CDR3 protein. The repertoire holds hundreds of thousands of distinct CDR3 sequences, approximately 10% seen once, with 0.51% in the top ten. Findings and limits, study-wide: A subset of motif variants has previously been described in the synovial fluid and blood of reactive arthritis. There was a TCR beta motif, made of several highly homologous variants, that appeared characteristic of ankylosing spondylitis blood. Those disease-linked clones were CD8+; they were also relatively rare in peripheral blood.

The chain uses TRBV2 and TRBJ1-3, with a weak D call TRBD1 (6 bases). Sequenced input: blood, either unsorted or a sorted T cell fraction (not recorded which). The source is a male donor with ankylosing spondylitis. CDR3 region: CASSLRDTLNTIYF. The CDR3 DNA follows: TGTGCCAGCAGTCTCCGGGACACATTAAACACCATATATTTT.